This TCR beta chain was retrieved from a study of cytotoxic CD8 clonotypes in ibrutinib-treated CLL. Notes on the study in general: Public clonotypes proved infrequent, and on treatment they shrank or remained steady. Clonality was higher at ibrutinib response and returned toward baseline at progression.

The CDR3 sequence is 11 residues long. Germline CDR1 reads MDHEN; CDR2 reads SYDVKM. V lost 8 bases and J lost 3, with 8 bases in between. In its sample, this clone was seen a few times. Its cognate antigen is unknown. Depths of 1 in 200,000 to 1 in 1 million T cells were the sequencing target. The method was immunoSEQ multiplex PCR; TCRdb's version includes in-frame clones alone and lacks a portion of them. The sample holds 45,000 to 50,000 clones, more than 45% seen once. The TCR sequence derives from a human donor with chronic lymphocytic leukemia. The sequences come from PBMCs, collected after 12 months of ibrutinib treatment. The chain carries TRBV28 and TRBJ2-7, with no clear D. CDR3 sequence: CASETLYEQYF. The CDR3 DNA follows: TGTGCCAGCGAAACCCTCTACGAGCAGTACTTC.